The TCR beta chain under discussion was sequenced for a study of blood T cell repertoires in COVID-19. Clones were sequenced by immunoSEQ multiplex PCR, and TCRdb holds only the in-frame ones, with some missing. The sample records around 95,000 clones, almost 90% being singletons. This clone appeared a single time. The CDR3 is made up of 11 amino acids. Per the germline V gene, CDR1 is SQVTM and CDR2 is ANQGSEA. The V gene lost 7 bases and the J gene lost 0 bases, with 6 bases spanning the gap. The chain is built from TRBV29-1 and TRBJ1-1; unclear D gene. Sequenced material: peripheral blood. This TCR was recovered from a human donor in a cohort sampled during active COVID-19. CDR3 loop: CSATLNTEAFF. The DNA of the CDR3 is TGCAGCGCCACACTGAACACTGAAGCTTTCTTT.